Sequencing of this T cell receptor beta chain was carried out in a study of blood T cell repertoires in COVID-19. V lost 4 bases, J lost 8 bases, and 9 bases stayed unmatched. This CDR3 spans 15 amino acids. Germline CDR1 reads SGHTS; CDR2 reads YDEGEE. Data came from immunoSEQ multiplex PCR; TCRdb stores just in-frame clones and leaves some out. The sample holds over 200,000 clones, more than 75% seen once. The sequence was collected from a middle-aged woman who had recovered from COVID-19. Sequenced sample: peripheral blood. This chain connects TRBV5-8 to TRBJ1-4; 9 bases align to TRBD1. CDR3 in amino acids: CASSRGTGGSEKLFF. In nucleotides, the CDR3 is TGTGCCAGCAGCCGGGGTACAGGGGGCTCGGAAAAACTGTTTTTT.